A selection of T cell receptor beta chains follows, all from one sample in a study of blood T cell repertoires in COVID-19. TCRdb's copy holds only in-frame clones and misses some; the assay was immunoSEQ multiplex PCR. The sample has hundreds of thousands of clones, 80% to 90% seen once. What was sequenced was peripheral blood. The receptors come from a woman aged 45-65 years with COVID-19, enrolled during active disease. CDR3s include the opening cysteine and the closing phenylalanine or tryptophan. For some rows the clone size is stated as once, few or many, or as a class when expanded; others skip it.

j_call | clone_size | v_call | cdr3_aa
TRBJ2-1 | - | TRBV27 | CASSAYQGNNEQFF
TRBJ1-1 | - | TRBV19 | CASSHLQVNTEAFF
TRBJ2-7 | - | TRBV5-5 | CASSMTVFYEQYF
TRBJ1-4 | - | TRBV5-8 | CASSIEGTRDNEKLFF
TRBJ2-1 | - | TRBV5-1 | CASSSSSGVYNEQFF
TRBJ1-1 | few | TRBV6-6 | CASRPNLNTEAFF
TRBJ1-2 | - | TRBV7-2 | CASSTRQILYGYTF
TRBJ2-1 | - | TRBV12-3/TRBV12-4 | CASFSTAGEQFF
TRBJ2-7 | - | TRBV30 | CAWSSTGGEQYF
TRBJ2-5 | few | TRBV5-4 | CASSERTGSRETQYF
TRBJ1-4 | - | TRBV30 | CAWSVMEAATNEKLFF
TRBJ1-1 | - | TRBV7-9 | CASSYRGPTEAFF
TRBJ1-2 | - | TRBV19 | CASSPKTDRPGYTF
TRBJ2-7 | - | TRBV9 | CASSVARSQTYEQYF
TRBJ2-3 | - | TRBV27 | CASRSPGPGSGTQYF
TRBJ2-7 | - | TRBV7-2 | CASSVADFIEQYF
TRBJ2-3 | - | TRBV29-1 | CSVRLAGRGDTQYF
TRBJ1-2 | - | TRBV18 | CASFPGQGYGYTF
TRBJ2-5 | - | TRBV5-4 | CASSPQGAGETQYF
TRBJ2-3 | - | TRBV27 | CASSIQHTDTQYF
TRBJ2-1 | - | TRBV11-3 | CASSLDLERNEQFF
TRBJ1-1 | - | TRBV7-9 | CASSLTGATEAFF
TRBJ2-3 | - | TRBV6-6 | CASSYAGASGRDTQYF
TRBJ1-2 | - | TRBV18 | CASSPSGDYGYTF
TRBJ2-1 | - | TRBV11-3 | CASSLDIIRTGLYNEQFF
TRBJ1-1 | - | TRBV3-1/TRBV3-2 | CASSLMGGHTEAFF
TRBJ2-1 | - | TRBV24-1 | CATSDPGTGLYNEQFF
TRBJ1-2 | - | TRBV10-3 | CAISGTGLSGYTF
TRBJ2-7 | - | TRBV2 | CASSVERVGGEQYF
TRBJ2-3 | - | TRBV7-3 | CASSRGLAATDTQYF
TRBJ1-1 | - | TRBV5-1 | CASSLNMNTEAFF
TRBJ2-7 | - | TRBV18 | CASSPRGLIGGGPLEQYF
TRBJ2-4 | - | TRBV6-6 | CASSPRGGGTSGDESSLAKNIQYF
TRBJ2-7 | - | TRBV18 | CASTHRTGGATYEQYF
TRBJ2-1 | - | TRBV14 | CASRPLGGEANEQFF
TRBJ2-1 | - | TRBV7-9 | CASSLATSWFEGGYNEQFF
TRBJ2-2 | - | TRBV7-3 | CASSLTGFDTGELFF
TRBJ2-7 | - | TRBV6-5 | CASSRGASYEQYF
TRBJ2-7 | - | TRBV27 | CASSGTGGYEQYF
TRBJ2-5 | - | TRBV30 | CAWSGTSGYYQETQYF
TRBJ2-7 | - | TRBV27 | CASSRGGTSGRALSYEQYF
TRBJ2-1 | few | TRBV5-4 | CASSFSGASYNEQFF
TRBJ2-1 | - | TRBV18 | CASSRGQGINEQFF
TRBJ2-1 | many | TRBV2 | CASRRSGLASEQFF
TRBJ2-5 | - | TRBV11-3 | CASSPQGSSKTQYF
TRBJ2-3 | - | TRBV7-2 | CASSFPSQAVF
TRBJ2-7 | - | TRBV18 | CASSPAAGGASYEQYF
TRBJ2-7 | - | TRBV20-1 | CSATLGGEQYF
TRBJ1-5 | - | TRBV6-5 | CASTAGYSNQPQHF
TRBJ2-7 | - | TRBV5-5 | CASRQGLAGASYEQYF